Reported below is one T cell receptor beta chain. Its target is not known. The data stem from a study of cytomegalovirus exposure and HLA in healthy donors. Trimming shortened V by 0 bases and J by 6 bases, and 14 bases separated the two germline ends. This CDR3 spans 16 amino acids. CDR1 and CDR2 from the germline V gene are SGHNT and YENEEA. This PCR relied on a set of 60 Vbeta primers and 13 Jbeta primers. Clones were sequenced by immunoSEQ multiplex PCR, and TCRdb holds only the in-frame ones, with some missing. Among roughly 130,000 clones listed, around 79% were seen once. General study points: It has been reported that TCR beta sequences accurately predicted the HLA-A and HLA-B alleles of most subjects. Most of the TCR beta V segments (in an earlier analysis) were productive either about 87% or about 30% of the time. Reported results showed that the classifier diagnosed cytomegalovirus status with high specificity and sensitivity.

The sequence came from a woman in her 50s in good health and CMV-seropositive. Sequenced sample: PBMCs. This rearrangement joins TRBV11-3 to TRBJ2-2; possibly TRBD2 for D (5 bases). Here the CDR3 reads CASSLDLSWGAGELFF. CDR3 DNA sequence: TGTGCCAGCAGCTTAGATCTTAGCTGGGGAGCCGGGGAGCTGTTTTTT. The full variable domain, completed using reference TRBV11-3 and TRBJ2-2, is EAGVVQSPRYKIIEKKQPVAFWCNPISGHNTLYWYLQNLGQGPELLIRYENEEAVDDSQLPKDRFSAERLKGVDSTLKIQPAELGDSAVYLCASSLDLSWGAGELFFGEGSRLTVL.